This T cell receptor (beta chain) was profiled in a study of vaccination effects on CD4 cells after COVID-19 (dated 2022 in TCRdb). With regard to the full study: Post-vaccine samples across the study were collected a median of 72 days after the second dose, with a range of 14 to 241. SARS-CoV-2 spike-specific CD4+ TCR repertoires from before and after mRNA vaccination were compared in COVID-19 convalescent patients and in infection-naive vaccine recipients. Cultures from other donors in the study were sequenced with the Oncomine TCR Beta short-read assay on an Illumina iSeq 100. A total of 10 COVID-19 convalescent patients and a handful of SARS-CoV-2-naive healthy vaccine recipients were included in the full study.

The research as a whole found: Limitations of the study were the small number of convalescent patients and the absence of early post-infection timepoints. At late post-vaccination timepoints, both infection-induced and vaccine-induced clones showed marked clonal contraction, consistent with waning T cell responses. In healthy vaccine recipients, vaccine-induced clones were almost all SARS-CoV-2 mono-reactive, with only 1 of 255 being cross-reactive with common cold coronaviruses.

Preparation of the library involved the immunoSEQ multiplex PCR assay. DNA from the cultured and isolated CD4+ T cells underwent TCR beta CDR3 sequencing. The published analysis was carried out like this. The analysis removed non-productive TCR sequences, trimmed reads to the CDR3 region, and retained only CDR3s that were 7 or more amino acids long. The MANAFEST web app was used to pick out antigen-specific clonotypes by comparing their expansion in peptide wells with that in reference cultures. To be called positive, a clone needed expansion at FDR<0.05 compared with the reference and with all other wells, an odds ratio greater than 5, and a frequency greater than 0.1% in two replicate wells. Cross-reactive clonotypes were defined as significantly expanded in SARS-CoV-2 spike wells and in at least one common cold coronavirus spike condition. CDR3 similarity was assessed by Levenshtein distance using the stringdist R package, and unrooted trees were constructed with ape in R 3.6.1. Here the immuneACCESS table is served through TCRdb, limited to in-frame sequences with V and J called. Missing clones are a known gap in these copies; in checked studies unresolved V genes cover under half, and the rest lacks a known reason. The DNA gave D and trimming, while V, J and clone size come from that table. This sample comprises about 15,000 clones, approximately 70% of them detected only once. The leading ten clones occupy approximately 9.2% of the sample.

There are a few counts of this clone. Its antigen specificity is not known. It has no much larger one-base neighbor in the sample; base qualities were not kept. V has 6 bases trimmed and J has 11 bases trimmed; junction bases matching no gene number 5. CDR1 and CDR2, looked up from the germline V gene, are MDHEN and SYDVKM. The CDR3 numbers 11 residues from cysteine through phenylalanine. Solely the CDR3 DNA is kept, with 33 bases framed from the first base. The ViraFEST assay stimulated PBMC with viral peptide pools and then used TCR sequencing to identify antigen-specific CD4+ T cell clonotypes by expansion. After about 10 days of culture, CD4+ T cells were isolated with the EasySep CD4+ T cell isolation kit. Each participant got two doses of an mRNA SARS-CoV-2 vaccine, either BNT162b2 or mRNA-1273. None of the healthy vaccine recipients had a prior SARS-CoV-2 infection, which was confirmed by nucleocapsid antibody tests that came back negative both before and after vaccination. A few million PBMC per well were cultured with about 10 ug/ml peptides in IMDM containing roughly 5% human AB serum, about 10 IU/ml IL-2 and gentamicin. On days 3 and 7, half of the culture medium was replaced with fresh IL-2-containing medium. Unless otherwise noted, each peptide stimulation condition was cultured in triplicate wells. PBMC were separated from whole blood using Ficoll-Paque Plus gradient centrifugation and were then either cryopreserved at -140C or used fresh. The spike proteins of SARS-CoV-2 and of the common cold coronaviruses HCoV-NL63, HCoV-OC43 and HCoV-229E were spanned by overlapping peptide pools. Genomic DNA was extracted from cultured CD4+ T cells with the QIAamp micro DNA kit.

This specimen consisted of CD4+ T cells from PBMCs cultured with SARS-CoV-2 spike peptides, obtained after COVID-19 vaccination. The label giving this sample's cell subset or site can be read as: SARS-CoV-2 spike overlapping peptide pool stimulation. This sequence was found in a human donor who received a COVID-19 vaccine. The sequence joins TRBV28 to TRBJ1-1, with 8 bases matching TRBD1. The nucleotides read TGTGCCAGCAGCCGGGACAGGTGGGCTTTCTTT. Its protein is CASSRDRWAFF.